One T cell receptor (beta chain) is described in this entry. The antigen is unknown. The sample belongs to a study of identical twins. Findings of the study overall: For out-of-frame beta sequences, excess twin sharing was weaker.

One entry per CDR3 protein, called by TCRdb with MiXCR from the 5' RACE reads. Of approximately 700,000 distinct CDR3 sequences in the sample, roughly 18% are singletons; the top ten hold about 12%. The V and J ends lost 3 bases and 1 base respectively, with 7 bases between them. The CDR3 covers 13 residues. CDR1 and CDR2 from the germline V gene are SQVTM and ANQGSEA. These data are also associated with another study on T cells expressing NK-cell markers.

The sample consisted of PBMCs. This clonotype was sampled from a woman younger than 30 in good health. V and J are TRBV29-1 and TRBJ2-4; D is perhaps TRBD1 (5 bases). The DNA of the CDR3 is TGCAGCGTTGACGCAGGGGCCAAAAACATTCAGTACTTC. Encoded protein: CSVDAGAKNIQYF.